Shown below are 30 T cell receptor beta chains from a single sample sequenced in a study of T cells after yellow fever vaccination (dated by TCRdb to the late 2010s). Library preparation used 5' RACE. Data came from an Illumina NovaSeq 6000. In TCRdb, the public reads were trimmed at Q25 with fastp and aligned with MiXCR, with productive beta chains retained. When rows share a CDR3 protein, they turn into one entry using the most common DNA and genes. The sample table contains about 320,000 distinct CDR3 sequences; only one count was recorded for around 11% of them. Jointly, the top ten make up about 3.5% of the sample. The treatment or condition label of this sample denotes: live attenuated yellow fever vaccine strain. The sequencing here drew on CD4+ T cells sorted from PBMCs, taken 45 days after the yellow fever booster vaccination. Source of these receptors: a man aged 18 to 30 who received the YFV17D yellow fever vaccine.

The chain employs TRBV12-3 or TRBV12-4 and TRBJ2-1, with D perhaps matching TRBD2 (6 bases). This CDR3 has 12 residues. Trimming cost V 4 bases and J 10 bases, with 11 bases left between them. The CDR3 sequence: CASSSHRGEQFF. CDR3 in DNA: TGTGCCAGCAGTTCGCACCGGGGGGAGCAGTTCTTC.

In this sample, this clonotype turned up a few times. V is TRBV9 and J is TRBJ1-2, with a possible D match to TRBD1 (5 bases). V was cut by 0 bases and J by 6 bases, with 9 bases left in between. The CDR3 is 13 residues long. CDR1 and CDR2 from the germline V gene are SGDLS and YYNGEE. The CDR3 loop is CASSVVPGDGYTF. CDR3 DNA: TGTGCCAGCAGCGTAGTCCCGGGGGATGGCTACACCTTC.

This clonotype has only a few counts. CDR3 sequence reads: CASSSSPGSETQYF. Here the CDR3 DNA reads TGCGCCAGCAGCTCCTCTCCTGGGAGTGAGACCCAGTACTTC. The chain employs TRBV5-1 and TRBJ2-5; weak D call: TRBD2 (5 bases). Germline CDR1 is SGHRS and CDR2 is YFSETQ. This CDR3 is 14 amino acids long. V was trimmed by 3 bases and J by 5 bases, leaving 14 bases between them. The full variable domain, with the rest looked up from reference TRBV5-1 and TRBJ2-5, is KAGVTQTPRYLIKTRGQQVTLSCSPISGHRSVSWYQQTPGQGLQFLFEYFSETQRNKGNFPGRFSGRQFSNSRSEMNVSTLELGDSALYLCASSSSPGSETQYFGPGTRLLVL.

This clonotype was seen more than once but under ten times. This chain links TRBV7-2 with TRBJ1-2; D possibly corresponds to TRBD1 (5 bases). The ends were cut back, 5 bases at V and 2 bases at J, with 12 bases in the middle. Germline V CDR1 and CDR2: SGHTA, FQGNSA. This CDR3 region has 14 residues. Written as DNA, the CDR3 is TGTGCCAGCAGCGCCTACAGGAGCAACTATGGCTACACCTTC. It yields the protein CASSAYRSNYGYTF. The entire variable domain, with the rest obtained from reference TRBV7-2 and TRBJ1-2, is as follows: GAGVSQSPSNKVTEKGKDVELRCDPISGHTALYWYRQSLGQGLEFLIYFQGNSAPDKSGLPSDRFSAERTGGSVSTLTIQRTQQEDSAVYLCASSAYRSNYGYTFGSGTRLTVV.

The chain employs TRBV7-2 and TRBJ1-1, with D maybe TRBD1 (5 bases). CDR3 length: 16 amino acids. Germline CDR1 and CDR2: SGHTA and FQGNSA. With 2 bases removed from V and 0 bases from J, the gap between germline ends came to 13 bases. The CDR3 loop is CASSLNPGNMNTEAFF. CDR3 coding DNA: TGTGCCAGCAGCTTAAATCCAGGGAATATGAACACTGAAGCTTTCTTT.

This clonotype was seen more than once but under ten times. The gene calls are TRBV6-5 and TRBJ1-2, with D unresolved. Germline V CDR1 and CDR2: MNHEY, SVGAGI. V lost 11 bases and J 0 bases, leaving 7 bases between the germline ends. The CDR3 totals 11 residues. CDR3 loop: CAVLANYGYTF. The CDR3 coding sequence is TGTGCCGTACTGGCTAACTATGGCTACACCTTC.

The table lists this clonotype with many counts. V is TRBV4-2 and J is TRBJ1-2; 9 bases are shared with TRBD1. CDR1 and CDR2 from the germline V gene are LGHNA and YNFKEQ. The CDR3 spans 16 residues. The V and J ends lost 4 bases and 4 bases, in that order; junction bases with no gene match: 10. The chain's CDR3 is CASSPEGGQGIYGYTF. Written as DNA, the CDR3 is TGTGCCAGCAGCCCGGAAGGGGGACAGGGAATCTATGGCTACACCTTC.

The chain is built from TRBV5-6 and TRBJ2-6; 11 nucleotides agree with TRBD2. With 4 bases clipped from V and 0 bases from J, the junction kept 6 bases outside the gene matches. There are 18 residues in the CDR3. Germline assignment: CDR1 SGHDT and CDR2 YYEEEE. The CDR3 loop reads CASSPLAGALSGANVLTF. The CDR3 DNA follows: TGTGCCAGCAGCCCACTAGCGGGGGCGCTCTCTGGGGCCAACGTCCTGACTTTC.

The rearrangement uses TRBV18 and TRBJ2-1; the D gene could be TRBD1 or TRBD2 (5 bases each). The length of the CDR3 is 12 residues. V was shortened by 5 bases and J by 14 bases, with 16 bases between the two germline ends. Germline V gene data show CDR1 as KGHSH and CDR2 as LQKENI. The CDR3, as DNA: TGTGCCAGCTCAACCGACTCCAGGGACGAGTTCTTC. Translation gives CASSTDSRDEFF.

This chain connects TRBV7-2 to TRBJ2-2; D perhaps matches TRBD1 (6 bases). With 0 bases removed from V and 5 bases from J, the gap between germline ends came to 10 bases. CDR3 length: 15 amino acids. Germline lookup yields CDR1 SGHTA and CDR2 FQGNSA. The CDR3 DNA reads TGTGCCAGCAGCTTAGCGGCAGGGGAAACCGGGGAGCTGTTTTTT. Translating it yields CASSLAAGETGELFF.

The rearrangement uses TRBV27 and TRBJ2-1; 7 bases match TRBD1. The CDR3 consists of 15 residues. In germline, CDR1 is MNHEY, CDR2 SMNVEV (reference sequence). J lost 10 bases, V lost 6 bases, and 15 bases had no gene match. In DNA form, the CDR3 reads TGTGCCAGCAGCCCACAGGGGCTTAGCTTACGCGAGCAGTTCTTC. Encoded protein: CASSPQGLSLREQFF.

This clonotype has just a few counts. As DNA, the CDR3 is TGTGCCAGCAGTGAAGCGGGGGGACAGGCTGGATACTACACCTTC. It translates to CASSEAGGQAGYYTF. The chain links TRBV2 to TRBJ1-2, with TRBD1 matching over 8 bases. With V trimmed by 0 bases and J by 10 bases, 10 bases remained unmatched. The CDR3 totals 15 residues. The germline V gene has CDR1 SNHLY and CDR2 FYNNEI.

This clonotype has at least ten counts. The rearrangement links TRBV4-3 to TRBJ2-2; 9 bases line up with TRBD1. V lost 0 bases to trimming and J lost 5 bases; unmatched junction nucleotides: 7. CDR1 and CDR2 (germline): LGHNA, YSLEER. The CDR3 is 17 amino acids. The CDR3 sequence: CASSQDSGTGKTGELFF. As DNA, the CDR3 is TGCGCCAGCAGCCAAGATTCGGGGACAGGGAAAACCGGGGAGCTGTTTTTT.

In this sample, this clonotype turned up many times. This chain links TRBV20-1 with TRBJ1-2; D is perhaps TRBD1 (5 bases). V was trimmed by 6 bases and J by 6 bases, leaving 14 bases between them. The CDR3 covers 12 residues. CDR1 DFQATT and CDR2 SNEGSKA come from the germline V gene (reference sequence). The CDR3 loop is CSADRGANGYTF. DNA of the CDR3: TGCAGTGCCGATAGGGGCGCGAATGGCTACACCTTC.

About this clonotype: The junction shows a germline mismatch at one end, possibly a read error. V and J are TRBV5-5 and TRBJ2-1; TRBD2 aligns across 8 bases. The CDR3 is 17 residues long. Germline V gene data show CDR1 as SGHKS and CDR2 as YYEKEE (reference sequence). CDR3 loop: CASSFSGGASSYNEQSF. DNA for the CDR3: TGTGCCAGCAGCTTCTCCGGGGGGGCGTCCTCCTACAATGAGCAGTCCTTC.

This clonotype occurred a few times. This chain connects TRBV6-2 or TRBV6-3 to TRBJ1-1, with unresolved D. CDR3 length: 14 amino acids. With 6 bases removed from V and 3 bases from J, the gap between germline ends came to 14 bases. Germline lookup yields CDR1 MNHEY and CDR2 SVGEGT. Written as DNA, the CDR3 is TGTGCCAGCAGCTCCGGACGTCCGTACACTGAAGCTTTCTTT. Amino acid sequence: CASSSGRPYTEAFF.

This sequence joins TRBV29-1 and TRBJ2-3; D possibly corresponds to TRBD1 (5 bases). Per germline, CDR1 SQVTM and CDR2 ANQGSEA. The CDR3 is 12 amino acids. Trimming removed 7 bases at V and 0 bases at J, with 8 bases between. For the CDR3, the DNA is TGCAGCGGACAGCGAAGCACAGATACGCAGTATTTT. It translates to CSGQRSTDTQYF.

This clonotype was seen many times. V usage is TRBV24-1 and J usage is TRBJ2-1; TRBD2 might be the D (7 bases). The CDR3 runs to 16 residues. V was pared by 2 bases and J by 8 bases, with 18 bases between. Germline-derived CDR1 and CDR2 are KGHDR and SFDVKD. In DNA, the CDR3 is TGTGCCACCAGTGATTGGGGGGGGGACACTTACTATGAGCAGTTCTTC. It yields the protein CATSDWGGDTYYEQFF.

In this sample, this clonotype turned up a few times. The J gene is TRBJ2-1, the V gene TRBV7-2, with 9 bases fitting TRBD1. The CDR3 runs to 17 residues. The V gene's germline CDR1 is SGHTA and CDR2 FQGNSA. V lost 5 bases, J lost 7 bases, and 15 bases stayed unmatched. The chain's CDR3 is CASSPPTRAQGANEQFF. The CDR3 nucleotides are TGTGCCAGCAGCCCACCTACCCGAGCACAGGGGGCTAATGAGCAGTTCTTC.

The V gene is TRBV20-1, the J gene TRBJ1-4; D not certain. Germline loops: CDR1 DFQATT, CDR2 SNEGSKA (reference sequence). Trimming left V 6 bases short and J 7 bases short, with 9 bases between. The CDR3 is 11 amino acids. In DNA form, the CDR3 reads TGCAGTGCCAGCCCAGGTGAAAAACTGTTTTTT. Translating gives CSASPGEKLFF.

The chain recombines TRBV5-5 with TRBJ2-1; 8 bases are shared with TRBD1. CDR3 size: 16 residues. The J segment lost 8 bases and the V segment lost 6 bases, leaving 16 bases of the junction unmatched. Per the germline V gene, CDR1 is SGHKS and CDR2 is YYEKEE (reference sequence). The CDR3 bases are TGTGCCAGCATCTTCCTGCGTGGACAGGGAATCGATGAGCAGTTCTTC. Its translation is CASIFLRGQGIDEQFF.

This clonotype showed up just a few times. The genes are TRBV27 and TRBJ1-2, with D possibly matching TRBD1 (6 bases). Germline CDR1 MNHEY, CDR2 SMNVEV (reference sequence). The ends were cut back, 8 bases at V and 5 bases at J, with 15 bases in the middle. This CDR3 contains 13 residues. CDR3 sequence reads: CASGPGHPYGYTF. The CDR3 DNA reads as TGTGCCAGCGGGCCGGGACACCCGTATGGCTACACCTTC.

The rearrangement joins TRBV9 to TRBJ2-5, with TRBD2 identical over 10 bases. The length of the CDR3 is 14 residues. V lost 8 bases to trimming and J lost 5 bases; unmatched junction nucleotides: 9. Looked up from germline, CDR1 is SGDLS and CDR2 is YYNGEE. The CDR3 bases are TGTGCCAGTGCAACAGCGGGGGGGCGTGAGACCCAGTACTTC. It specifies CASATAGGRETQYF.

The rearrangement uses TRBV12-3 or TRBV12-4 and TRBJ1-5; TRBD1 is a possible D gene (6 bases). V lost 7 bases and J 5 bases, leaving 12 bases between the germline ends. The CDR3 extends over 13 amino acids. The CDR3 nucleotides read TGTGCCAGCACCTTAGGGGGGGATCAGCCCCAGCATTTT. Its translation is CASTLGGDQPQHF.

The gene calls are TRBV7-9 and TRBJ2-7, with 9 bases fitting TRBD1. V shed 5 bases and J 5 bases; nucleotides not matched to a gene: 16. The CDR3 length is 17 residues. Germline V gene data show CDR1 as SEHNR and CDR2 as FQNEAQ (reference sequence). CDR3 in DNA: TGTGCCAGCAGCCCAAGAAACGGGACAGGGTCTTTCCACGAGCAGTACGTC. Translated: CASSPRNGTGSFHEQYV.

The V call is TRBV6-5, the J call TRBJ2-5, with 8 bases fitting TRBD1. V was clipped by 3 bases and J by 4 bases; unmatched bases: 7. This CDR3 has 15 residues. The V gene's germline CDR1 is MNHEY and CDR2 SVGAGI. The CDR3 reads CASSYGGDRGETQYF. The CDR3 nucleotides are TGTGCCAGCAGTTATGGGGGAGACAGGGGAGAGACCCAGTACTTC.

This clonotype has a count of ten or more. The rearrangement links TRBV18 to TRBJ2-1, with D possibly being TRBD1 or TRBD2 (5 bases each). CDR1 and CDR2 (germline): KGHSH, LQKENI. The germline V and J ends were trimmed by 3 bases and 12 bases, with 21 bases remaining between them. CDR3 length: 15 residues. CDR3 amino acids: CASSPGPDGAIAQFF. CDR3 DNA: TGTGCCAGCTCACCGGGTCCCGACGGGGCAATCGCGCAGTTCTTC.

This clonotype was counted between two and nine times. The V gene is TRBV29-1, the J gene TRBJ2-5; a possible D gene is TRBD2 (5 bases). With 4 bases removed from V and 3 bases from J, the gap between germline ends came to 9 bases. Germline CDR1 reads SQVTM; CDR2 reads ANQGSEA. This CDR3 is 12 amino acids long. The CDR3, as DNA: TGCAGCGTTGGCGGGCCAGAAGAGACCCAGTACTTC. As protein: CSVGGPEETQYF.

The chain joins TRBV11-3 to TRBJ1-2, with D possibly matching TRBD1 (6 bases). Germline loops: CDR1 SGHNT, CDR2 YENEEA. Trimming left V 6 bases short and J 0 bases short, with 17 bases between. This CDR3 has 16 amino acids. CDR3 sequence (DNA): TGTGCCAGCAGTGACCCTAACAGGGACCCTAACTATGGCTACACCTTC. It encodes CASSDPNRDPNYGYTF. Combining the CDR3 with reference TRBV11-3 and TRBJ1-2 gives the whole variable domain EAGVVQSPRYKIIEKKQPVAFWCNPISGHNTLYWYLQNLGQGPELLIRYENEEAVDDSQLPKDRFSAERLKGVDSTLKIQPAELGDSAVYLCASSDPNRDPNYGYTFGSGTRLTVV.

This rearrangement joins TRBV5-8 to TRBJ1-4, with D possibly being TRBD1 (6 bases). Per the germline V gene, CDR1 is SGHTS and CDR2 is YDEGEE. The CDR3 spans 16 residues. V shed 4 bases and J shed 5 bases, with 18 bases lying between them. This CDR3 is CASSPVRGLWNEKLFF. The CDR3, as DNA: TGTGCCAGCAGCCCGGTGCGGGGGCTATGGAATGAAAAACTGTTTTTT.